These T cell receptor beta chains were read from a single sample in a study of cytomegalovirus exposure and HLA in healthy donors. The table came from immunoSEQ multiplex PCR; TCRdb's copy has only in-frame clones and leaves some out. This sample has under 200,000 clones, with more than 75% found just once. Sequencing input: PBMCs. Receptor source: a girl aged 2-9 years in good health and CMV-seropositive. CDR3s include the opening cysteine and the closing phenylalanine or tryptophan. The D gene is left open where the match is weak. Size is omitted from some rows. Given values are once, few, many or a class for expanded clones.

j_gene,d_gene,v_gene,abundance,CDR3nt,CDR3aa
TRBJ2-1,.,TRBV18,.,TGTGCCAGCTCAGCGACAGAGCAAAGAAGAAATGAGCAGTTCTTC,CASSATEQRRNEQFF
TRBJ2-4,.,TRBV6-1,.,TGTGCCACCACAGTGATAAGGTACTTC,CATTVIRYF
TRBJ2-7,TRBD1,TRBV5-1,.,TGCGCCAGCAGCCCGGGGACAGGCTCGATCTACGAGCAGTACTTC,CASSPGTGSIYEQYF
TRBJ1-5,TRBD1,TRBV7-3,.,TGTGCCAGCAGCCCTGACAGGGGGCGTCAGCCCCAGCATTTT,CASSPDRGRQPQHF
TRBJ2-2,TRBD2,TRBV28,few,TGTGCCAGCAGTCCTGAGAAGACTAGCGGATACACCGGGGAGCTGTTTTTT,CASSPEKTSGYTGELFF
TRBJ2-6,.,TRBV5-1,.,TGCGCCAGCAGCTTGGGGTTTTCGGTCTCTGGGGCCAACGTCCTGACTTTC,CASSLGFSVSGANVLTF
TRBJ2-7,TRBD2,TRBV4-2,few,TGTGCCAGCAGCCAGGGAGTAGCGGGGGCCTACGAGCAGTACTTC,CASSQGVAGAYEQYF
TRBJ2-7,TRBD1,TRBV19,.,TGTGCCAGTAGTCCCGGGACAGGGAACGAGCAGTACTTC,CASSPGTGNEQYF
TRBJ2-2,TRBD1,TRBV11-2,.,TGTGCCAGCAGCTCAACCGACAGGGACACCGGGGAGCTGTTTTTT,CASSSTDRDTGELFF
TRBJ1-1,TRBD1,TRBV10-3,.,TGTGCCATCAGTTCGGGACAGGGAGCAGCGAACACTGAAGCTTTCTTT,CAISSGQGAANTEAFF
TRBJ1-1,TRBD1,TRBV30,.,TGTGCCTGGAGTGTCCGACAGGGGGCTATGACCACTGAAGCTTTCTTT,CAWSVRQGAMTTEAFF
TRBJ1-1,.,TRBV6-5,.,TGTGCCAGCAGTTACGATCCACTAATGAACACTGAAGCTTTCTTT,CASSYDPLMNTEAFF
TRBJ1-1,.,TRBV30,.,TGTGCCTGGACAGGTACCACTGAAGCTTTCTTT,CAWTGTTEAFF
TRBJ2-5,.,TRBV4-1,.,TGCGCCAGCAGCCGAAGCCCAAGGACAGAGGGAGAGACCCAGTACTTC,CASSRSPRTEGETQYF
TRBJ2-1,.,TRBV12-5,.,TGTGCTAGTGGGGCAGTCTACAATGAGCAGTTCTTC,CASGAVYNEQFF
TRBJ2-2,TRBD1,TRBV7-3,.,TGTGCCAGCAGCGGGGGGACAGGGCTGAACACCGGGGAGCTGTTTTTT,CASSGGTGLNTGELFF
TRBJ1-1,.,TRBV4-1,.,TGCGCCAGCAGCTTTCCTTCGGCGGGGGCATCTGAAGCTTTCTTT,CASSFPSAGASEAFF
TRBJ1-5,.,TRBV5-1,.,TGCGCCAGCAGCTGGGGGGAGGATCAGCCCCAGCATTTT,CASSWGEDQPQHF
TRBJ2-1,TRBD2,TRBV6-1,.,TGTGCCAGCAGTGTAGCGGGAGGGATATCGTACAATGAGCAGTTCTTC,CASSVAGGISYNEQFF
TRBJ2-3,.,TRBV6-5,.,TGTGCCAGCAGTTCGTCTTCGGGCACAGATACGCAGTATTTT,CASSSSSGTDTQYF
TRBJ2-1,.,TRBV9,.,TGTGCCAGCGCGAACGGGACTCAAGTTAGCAATGAGCAGTTCTTC,CASANGTQVSNEQFF
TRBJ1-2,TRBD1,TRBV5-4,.,TGTGCCAGCAGCTTGGCAGGGGGGAACTATGGCTACACCTTC,CASSLAGGNYGYTF
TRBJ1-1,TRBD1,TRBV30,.,TGTGCCTGGAGACACACAGGGGTAGCTGAAGCTTTCTTT,CAWRHTGVAEAFF
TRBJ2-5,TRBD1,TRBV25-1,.,TGTGCCAGCAGTGCCTTGGACAGGTCACAAGAGACCCAGTACTTC,CASSALDRSQETQYF
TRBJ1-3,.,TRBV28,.,TGTGCCAGCAGTTTATTCGCGGAGTACTCTGGAAACACCATATATTTT,CASSLFAEYSGNTIYF
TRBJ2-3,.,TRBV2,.,TGTGCCAGCAGTGCGGCCAGGGGGGCAGATACGCAGTATTTT,CASSAARGADTQYF
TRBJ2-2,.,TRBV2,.,TGTGCCACATCCCGGGACACCAACACCGGGGAGCTGTTTTTT,CATSRDTNTGELFF
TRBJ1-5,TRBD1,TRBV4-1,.,TGCGCCAGCAGCCAAAGCTGGGACAGAAGGGCTAATCAGCCCCAGCATTTT,CASSQSWDRRANQPQHF
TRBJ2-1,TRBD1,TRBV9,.,TGTGCCAGCAGCGCAGAGACAGGGGGGGCTGCAAGCGATGAGCAGTTCTTC,CASSAETGGAASDEQFF
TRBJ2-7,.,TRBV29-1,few,TGCAGCGTTAAAATAGGGGTGGGGGAGCAGTACTTC,CSVKIGVGEQYF
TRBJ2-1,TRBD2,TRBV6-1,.,TGTGCTCATAGCGGGGGCAACAATGAGCAGTTCTTC,CAHSGGNNEQFF
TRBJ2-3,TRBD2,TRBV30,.,TGTGCCTGGATACGCCGGGAGGGCCGTATGCGGGATACGCAGTATTTT,CAWIRREGRMRDTQYF
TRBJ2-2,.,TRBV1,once,TGCACCAGCAGCCAAGATGAACTAGCGGGTTTAGGGGAGCTGTTTTTT,CTSSQDELAGLGELFF
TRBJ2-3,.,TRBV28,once,TGTGCCAGCAGCCGCATTAGCAGTGGCACAGATACGCAGTATTTT,CASSRISSGTDTQYF
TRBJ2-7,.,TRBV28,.,TGTGCCAGCAGTTTACGTCTTTACAGCTCCTACGAGCAGTACTTC,CASSLRLYSSYEQYF
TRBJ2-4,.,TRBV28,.,TGTGCCAGCAGTCCTCCTCAGGTAGCCAAAAACATTCAGTACTTC,CASSPPQVAKNIQYF
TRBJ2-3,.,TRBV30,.,TGTGCCTGGAGTGTAACCACGGGCACAGATACGCAGTATTTT,CAWSVTTGTDTQYF
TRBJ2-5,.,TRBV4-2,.,TGTGCCAGCAGCCAAGTCCTAGCGGAGACCCAGTACTTC,CASSQVLAETQYF
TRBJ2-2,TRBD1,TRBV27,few,TGTGCCAGCAGTCTAACCCACAGGGGGTTTAACACCGGGGAGCTGTTTTTT,CASSLTHRGFNTGELFF
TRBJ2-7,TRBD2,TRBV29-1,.,TGCAGCGGCGTTAGCGGGAGCGGCTACGAGCAGTACTTC,CSGVSGSGYEQYF
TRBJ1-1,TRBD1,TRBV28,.,TGTGCCAGCAGTATCCCACAGGGGTACACTGAAGCTTTCTTT,CASSIPQGYTEAFF
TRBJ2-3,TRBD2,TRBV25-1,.,TGTGCCAGCAGTATGAGGCTAGCGGCAGATACGCAGTATTTT,CASSMRLAADTQYF
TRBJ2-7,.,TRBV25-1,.,TGTGCCAGCGGAATAGGAGGGTTGGAGCAGTACTTC,CASGIGGLEQYF
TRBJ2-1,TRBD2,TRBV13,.,TGTGCCAGCACCGAACTAGCGGGTTACAATGAGCAGTTCTTC,CASTELAGYNEQFF
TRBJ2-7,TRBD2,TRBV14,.,TGTGCCAGCAGCCAGCTAAGCGGGAGCCTCTCCTACGAGCAGTACTTC,CASSQLSGSLSYEQYF
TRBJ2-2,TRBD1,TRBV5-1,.,TGCGCCAGCAGCTGGGACAGCCCGAACACCGGGGAGCTGTTTTTT,CASSWDSPNTGELFF
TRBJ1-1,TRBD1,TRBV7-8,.,TGTGCCAGCAGGACAGGGACTGAAGCTTTCTTT,CASRTGTEAFF
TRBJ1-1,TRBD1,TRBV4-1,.,TGCGCCAGCAGCCAACCCGGTCAGGGGGCTGTCACTGAAGCTTTCTTT,CASSQPGQGAVTEAFF
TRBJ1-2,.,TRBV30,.,TGTGCCTGGAGTGTACAGGGCTATGGCTACACCTTC,CAWSVQGYGYTF
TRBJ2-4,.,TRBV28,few,TGTGCCAGCAGTCCTACGACAGTAAACATTCAGTACTTC,CASSPTTVNIQYF
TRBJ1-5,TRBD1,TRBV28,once,TGTGCCAGCCGGGACAGGTTCAATCAGCCCCAGCATTTT,CASRDRFNQPQHF
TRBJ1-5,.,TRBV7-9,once,TGTGCCAGCAGCCTAGGAGGGCCCCAGCATTTT,CASSLGGPQHF
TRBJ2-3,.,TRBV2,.,TGTGCCAGCGACCGAGGACTAAGGAGCACAGATACGCAGTATTTT,CASDRGLRSTDTQYF
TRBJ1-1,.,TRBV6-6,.,TGTGCCAGCAGTTACTCCCCGGCAGGAGGCACTGAAGCTTTCTTT,CASSYSPAGGTEAFF
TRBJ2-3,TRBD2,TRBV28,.,TGTGCCAGCAGTTTACTAGCGGGAGAGGGGGATACGCAGTATTTT,CASSLLAGEGDTQYF
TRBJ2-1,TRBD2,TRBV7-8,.,TGTGCCAGCAGCTTAGCGAGCGGGAGTTACTACAATGAGCAGTTCTTC,CASSLASGSYYNEQFF
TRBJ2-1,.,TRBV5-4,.,TGTGCCAGCAGCGACGACGAGCGGAGCATCCATGAGCAGTTCTTC,CASSDDERSIHEQFF
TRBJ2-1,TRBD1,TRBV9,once,TGTGCCAGCAGCGTAGTGGACAGGAGCTCCTACAATGAGCAGTTCTTC,CASSVVDRSSYNEQFF